This T cell receptor (beta chain) was retrieved from a study of shared clonotypes between healthy human individuals. Evenly divided among several immunoSEQ plates was the genomic DNA of each subset. TCRdb's table, derived via immunoSEQ multiplex PCR, lists solely in-frame clones and lacks some. The data contain 2 million to 2.5 million clones, about 94% of them seen just once; the ten biggest clones take up 0.1% to 0.15%. V was cut by 3 bases and J by 1 base, with 13 bases left in between. The germline V gene encodes CDR1 ENHRY and CDR2 SYGVKD. The length of the CDR3 is 15 residues. This clonotype was sampled from a man between 18 and 29 years old in good health. The specimen sequenced was naive CD4+ T cells sorted from blood. The subset: CD45RA+ positively selected. The genes are TRBV10-3 and TRBJ2-7; D tentatively fits TRBD1 or TRBD2 (5 bases each). CDR3 DNA sequence: TGTGCCATCAGTGAAGTGCCGGGGCTATCCTACGAGCAGTACTTC. It encodes CAISEVPGLSYEQYF.